The 2 T cell receptor beta chains below were found in one sample sequenced in a study of cytomegalovirus exposure and HLA in healthy donors. The study ran its PCR with 60 Vbeta and 13 Jbeta primers. Method: immunoSEQ multiplex PCR; TCRdb's copy keeps in-frame clones and lacks some. The sample contains fewer than 45,000 clones, approximately 70% of which appear only once. The sample taken for sequencing was PBMCs. The receptors were gathered from a middle-aged man in good health and CMV-seronegative.

The chain has TRBV28 and TRBJ1-5; 7 positions agree with TRBD1. Germline CDR1 MDHEN, CDR2 SYDVKM. The V segment lost 3 bases and the J segment 3 bases; nucleotides outside the gene matches: 17. This CDR3 spans 19 amino acids. The DNA of the CDR3 is TGTGCCAGCAGTTTTCTTTCCTTGACAGGGCGGAGGGTCAATCAGCCCCAGCATTTT. Its protein product is CASSFLSLTGRRVNQPQHF. Full variable domain (outside the CDR3, taken from reference TRBV28 and TRBJ1-5): DVKVTQSSRYLVKRTGEKVFLECVQDMDHENMFWYRQDPGLGLRLIYFSYDVKMKEKGDIPEGYSVSREKKERFSLILESASTNQTSMYLCASSFLSLTGRRVNQPQHFGDGTRLSIL.

This clone showed up just once. The chain links TRBV4-2 to TRBJ2-7; 10 nucleotides line up with TRBD2. Unmatched junction bases numbered 8, after V lost 1 base and J lost 2 bases. Germline assignment: CDR1 LGHNA and CDR2 YNFKEQ. The CDR3 runs 17 residues. The CDR3 sequence is CASSQAATSGVPYEQYF. CDR3 coding DNA: TGTGCCAGCAGCCAAGCGGCAACTAGCGGGGTTCCCTACGAGCAGTACTTC.